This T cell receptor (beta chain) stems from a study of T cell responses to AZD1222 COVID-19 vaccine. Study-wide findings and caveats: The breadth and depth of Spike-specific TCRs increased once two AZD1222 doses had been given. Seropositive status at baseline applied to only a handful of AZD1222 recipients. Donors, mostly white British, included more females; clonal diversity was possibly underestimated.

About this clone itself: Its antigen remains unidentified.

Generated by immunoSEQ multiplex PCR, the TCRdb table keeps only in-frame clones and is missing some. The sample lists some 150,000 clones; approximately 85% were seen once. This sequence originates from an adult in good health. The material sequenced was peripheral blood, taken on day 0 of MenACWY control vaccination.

The CDR3 here is CALQISSYNSPLHF. Here the CDR3 DNA reads TGTGCCCTCCAGATTAGCTCCTATAATTCACCCCTCCACTTT. This chain links TRBV30 with TRBJ1-6; D not certain. Trimming took 8 bases from V and 0 from J, leaving 11 bases between them. The length of the CDR3 is 14 residues. Germline-derived CDR1 and CDR2 are GTSNPN and SVGIG (reference sequence).